This T cell receptor (beta chain) was recovered during a study of OX40 agonist ivuxolimab in advanced cancers. Turning to the study itself: At about 81% male, the cohort had a mean age of 60 years, ranging from about 20 to 79.

This CDR3 has 14 residues. Trimming left V 4 bases short and J 4 bases short, with 13 bases between. The V gene's germline CDR1 is SNHLY and CDR2 FYNNEI. Excluded were patients having autoimmune disease history or systemic immunosuppression. The data were produced by immunoSEQ multiplex PCR, yet TCRdb's version contains in-frame clones alone and is incomplete. The sample shows about 40,000 clones, more than 80% of them seen only once. This TCR was recovered from an adult with an advanced solid tumor such as melanoma, head and neck, liver or kidney cancer. The rearrangement joins TRBV2 to TRBJ1-2, with a tentative D call TRBD1 (5 bases). The material sequenced was CD4+ or CD8+ T cells sorted from blood, taken in a trial of the OX40 agonist ivuxolimab. In nucleotides, the CDR3 is TGTGCCAGCAGTGGGGACCGCCGGGGCTATGGCTACACCTTC. This encodes CASSGDRRGYGYTF.